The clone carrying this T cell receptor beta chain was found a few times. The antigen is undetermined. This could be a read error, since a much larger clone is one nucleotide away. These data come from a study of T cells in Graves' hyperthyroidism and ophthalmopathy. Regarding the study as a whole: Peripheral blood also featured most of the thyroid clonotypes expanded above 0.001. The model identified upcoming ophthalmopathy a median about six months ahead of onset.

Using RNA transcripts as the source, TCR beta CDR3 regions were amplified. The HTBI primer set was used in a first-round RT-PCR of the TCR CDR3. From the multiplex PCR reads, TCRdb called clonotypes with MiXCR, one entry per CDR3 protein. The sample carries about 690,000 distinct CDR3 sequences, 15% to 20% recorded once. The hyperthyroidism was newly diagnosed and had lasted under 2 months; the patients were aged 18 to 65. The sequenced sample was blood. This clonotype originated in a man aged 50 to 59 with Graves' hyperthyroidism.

This CDR3 reads CASSSRLAGADTQYF. CDR3 coding DNA: TGTGCCAGCAGTTCCCGACTAGCGGGGGCAGATACGCAGTATTTT. V and J are TRBV6-5 and TRBJ2-3; the match to TRBD2 covers 12 bases. The CDR3 is 15 residues long. Trimming removed 4 bases from V and 4 bases from J; junction bases left unmatched: 3. CDR1 is MNHEY and CDR2 is SVGAGI in the germline V gene.